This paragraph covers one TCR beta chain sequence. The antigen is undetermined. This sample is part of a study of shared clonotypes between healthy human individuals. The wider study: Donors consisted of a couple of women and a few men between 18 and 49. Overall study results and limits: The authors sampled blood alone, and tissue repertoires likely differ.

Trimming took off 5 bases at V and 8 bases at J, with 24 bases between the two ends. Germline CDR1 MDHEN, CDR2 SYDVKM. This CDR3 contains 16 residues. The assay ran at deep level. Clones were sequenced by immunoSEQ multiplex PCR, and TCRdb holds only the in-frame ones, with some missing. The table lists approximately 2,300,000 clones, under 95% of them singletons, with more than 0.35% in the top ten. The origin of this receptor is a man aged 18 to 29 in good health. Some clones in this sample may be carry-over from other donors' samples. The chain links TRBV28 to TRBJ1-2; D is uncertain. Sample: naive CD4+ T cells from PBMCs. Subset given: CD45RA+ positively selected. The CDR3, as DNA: TGTGCCAGCAGTCCCCTCCAAGGATCGACCAGGTCGGGCTACACCTTC. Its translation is CASSPLQGSTRSGYTF.